This T cell receptor (beta chain) was recorded in a study of shared T cell receptors in the human thymus. This table comes from immunoSEQ multiplex PCR, and its TCRdb copy is limited to in-frame clones, with some not included. The sample has more than 550,000 clones, approximately 83% seen once. Germline V gives CDR1 WSHSY, CDR2 SAAADI. The CDR3 is 13 amino acids. V lost 7 bases, J lost 10 bases, and 6 bases stayed unmatched. These data were also reused for a study on human thymus T cells. That source notes: Resections from corrective heart surgery supplied the thymus tissue.

The TCR comes from a girl under three years old with a congenital heart defect. The sample taken for sequencing was thymocytes. The chain combines TRBV10-2 with TRBJ2-1; 11 nucleotides match TRBD2. The CDR3: CASILAGGREQFF. For the CDR3, the DNA is TGCGCCAGCATTCTAGCGGGGGGACGAGAGCAGTTCTTC.